The present entry profiles one T cell receptor (beta chain) with its context. This record comes from a study of shared clonotypes between healthy human individuals. Assay: immunoSEQ multiplex PCR; the TCRdb copy retains only in-frame clones and omits some. The data hold under 600,000 clones, with roughly 97% observed a single time. V lost 6 bases and J 6 bases, leaving 12 bases between the germline ends. Germline V gene lookup returns CDR1 SNHLY and CDR2 FYNNEI. The CDR3 is 12 amino acids. The sequenced sample consisted of naive CD4+ T cells sorted from blood. This sample's subset: CD45RA+ positively selected. The receptor comes from a woman younger than 45 in good health. The chain couples TRBV2 to TRBJ2-7; D perhaps matches TRBD1 (5 bases). The CDR3: CASSSTDGEQYF. In DNA, the CDR3 is TGTGCCAGCAGCTCGACAGACGGCGAGCAGTACTTC.